The sample holds many counts of the clone carrying this T cell receptor beta chain. Its specificity is unknown. Aged roughly 6 to 95, donors were systemically healthy Caucasians from Russia. The source of the sample is a study of blood T cells in healthy people across ages. Findings and caveats of the study: It was not possible, with unsorted PBMCs, to conclusively compare naive and antigen-experienced cells.

A sample-barcoded 5' primer and a J-beta primer mix were used in a second PCR of roughly 6 to 11 cycles. TCRdb independently ran MiXCR on the 5' RACE reads; one entry per CDR3 protein. Counted here are about 1,500,000 distinct CDR3 sequences, about 28% occurring once; the ten biggest clones make up more than 6%. Trimming shortened V by 1 base and J by 3 bases, and 7 bases separated the two germline ends. This CDR3 contains 12 residues. CDR1 is SQVTM and CDR2 is ANQGSEA in the germline V gene. This sequence originates from a woman in her 30s in good health. This chain uses TRBV29-1 with TRBJ2-7, with D uncertain. The material sequenced was blood. CDR3 region: CSVEGTLYEQYF. The CDR3, as DNA: TGCAGCGTTGAAGGAACACTCTACGAGCAGTACTTC.